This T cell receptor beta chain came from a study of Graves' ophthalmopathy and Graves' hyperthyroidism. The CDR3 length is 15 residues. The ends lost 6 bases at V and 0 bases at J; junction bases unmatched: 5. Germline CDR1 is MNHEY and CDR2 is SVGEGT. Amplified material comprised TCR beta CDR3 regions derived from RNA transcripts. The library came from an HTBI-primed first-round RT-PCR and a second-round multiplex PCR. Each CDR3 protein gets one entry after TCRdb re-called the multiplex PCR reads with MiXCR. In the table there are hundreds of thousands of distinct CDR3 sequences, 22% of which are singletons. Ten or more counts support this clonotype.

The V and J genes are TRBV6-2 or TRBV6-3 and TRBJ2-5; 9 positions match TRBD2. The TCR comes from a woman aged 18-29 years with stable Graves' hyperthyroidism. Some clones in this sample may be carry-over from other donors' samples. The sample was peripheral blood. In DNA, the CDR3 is TGTGCCAGCAGCCGACTAGCGGACTACCAAGAGACCCAGTACTTC. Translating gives CASSRLADYQETQYF.